Listed here is a single TCR beta chain. These data belong to a study of blood T cell repertoires in COVID-19. Study as a whole: Italy, Spain and the United States were the sources of the convalescent and acute COVID-19 samples.

CDR1 SGHNT and CDR2 YYREEE come from the germline V gene (reference sequence). The CDR3 is made up of 13 amino acids. The junction had 8 bases not matched to a gene; V was cut back by 5 bases and J by 8 bases. Repertoires were generated with immunoSEQ multiplex PCR, while TCRdb's copy carries only in-frame clones and drops some. The sample lists hundreds of thousands of clones, 81% occurring once. Sequenced sample: peripheral blood. V is TRBV5-4 and J is TRBJ1-2; the match to TRBD1 covers 8 bases. The receptor was isolated from a woman older than 75 with COVID-19, enrolled during active disease. The CDR3 DNA is TGTGCCAGCAGACCACAGGGGGTAAAAGGCTACACCTTC. It is translated as CASRPQGVKGYTF.